These T cell receptor beta chains were read from a single sample in a study of blood T cell repertoires in COVID-19. Generated by immunoSEQ multiplex PCR, the TCRdb table keeps only in-frame clones and is missing some. The sample has 95,000 to 110,000 clones, 85% to 90% seen once. Material: peripheral blood. Every receptor here comes from a human donor in a cohort sampled during active COVID-19. CDR3s include the opening cysteine and the closing phenylalanine or tryptophan. D genes are given only for firm matches.

length	V	J	D	DNA	CDR3
14	TRBV4-3	TRBJ2-7	.	TGCGCCAGCAGCCAAGCCCAGGGGCGCTACGAGCAGTACTTC	CASSQAQGRYEQYF
14	TRBV27	TRBJ1-2	TRBD1	TGTGCCAGCAGTCTATATAACAGGGGAGATGGCTACACCTTC	CASSLYNRGDGYTF
17	TRBV21-1	TRBJ2-4	.	TGTGCCAGCAGCAAAGTGGTCCTAGCGGAAGCCAAAAACATTCAGTACTTC	CASSKVVLAEAKNIQYF
16	TRBV24-1	TRBJ2-5	TRBD1	TGTGCCACCAGTGACCCGACAGGGGGCGATCGGGAGACCCAGTACTTC	CATSDPTGGDRETQYF
12	TRBV5-6	TRBJ2-7	.	TGTGCCAGCAGCTTGTATGAGTACGAGCAGTACTTC	CASSLYEYEQYF
15	TRBV11-3	TRBJ2-7	.	TGTGCCAGCAGCTTGGGTGTACAGGGTAAATACGAGCAGTACTTC	CASSLGVQGKYEQYF
14	TRBV7-9	TRBJ1-1	.	TGTGCCAGCAGCTTAGAGGTCGGAGGCACTGAAGCTTTCTTT	CASSLEVGGTEAFF
22	TRBV19	TRBJ2-7	TRBD2	TGTGCCAGTAGTCCCGGCCCGCGGGGGCCTTTCATCGCGGGGGGTATCTCCTACGAGCAGTACTTC	CASSPGPRGPFIAGGISYEQYF
16	TRBV5-4	TRBJ1-2	.	TGTGCCAGCAGCACCTCTTTAGTACAGGCCAACTATGGCTACACCTTC	CASSTSLVQANYGYTF
17	TRBV15	TRBJ2-3	TRBD2	TGTGCCACCAGTTTGCGCGGGAGGGGAAGTTTCGCAGATACGCAGTATTTT	CATSLRGRGSFADTQYF